Sequencing of this T cell receptor (beta chain) was carried out in a study of blood T cell repertoires in COVID-19. For the study at large: Material from acute and convalescent COVID-19 was sourced from the United States, Italy and Spain. T cells, B-cell-depleted T cells, or PBMCs provided the cDNA or gDNA that served as material.

In the authors' methods: Amplification of reference gene primers provided the estimated nucleated cell counts. Profiled with immunoSEQ multiplex PCR; TCRdb holds only in-frame clones, not every one. V and J calls and clone size are as listed in that table; D and trimming were resolved from the DNA. There are approximately 180,000 clones in the sample; more than 75% occur only once, and roughly 18% lies in the top ten. Sequencing input: peripheral blood. The receptor's source is a person between 65 and 80 years old with COVID-19, enrolled during active disease.

The CDR3 DNA sequence: TGTGCCAGCAGTTACGACAGGGGGCTTACTGAGACCCAGTACTTC. Translation: CASSYDRGLTETQYF. The chain is built from TRBV6-5 and TRBJ2-5, with 10 bases matching TRBD1. The germline gives CDR1 MNHEY, CDR2 SVGAGI. V lost 2 bases, J lost 5 bases, and 5 bases stayed unmatched. CDR3 length equals 15 residues.